This T cell receptor (beta chain) is from a study of neurological immune-mediated disorders. Regarding the study as a whole: There were no CDR3 amino acid sequences shared by expanded clones across subjects, a result suggesting private repertoires in all groups.

It was by 5'RACE with 10-nucleotide random UMIs that the cDNA was made. TCRdb recomputed calls from the 5' RACE reads with MiXCR, one row per CDR3 protein. The sample has around 17,000 distinct CDR3 sequences; under 3.5% are singletons. V was shortened by 4 bases and J by 0 bases, with 15 bases between the two germline ends. The germline CDR1 and CDR2 sequences are MDHEN and SYDVKM. This CDR3 has 16 residues. The sample holds many counts of this clonotype. Its antigen is as yet unknown. This sequence was found in a woman between 35 and 50 years old in good health. The sample was CD8+ T cells from blood. This chain links TRBV28 with TRBJ1-1; D gene uncertain. Here the CDR3 DNA reads TGTGCCAGCAGTTCTACGGCCCGCTACATGAACACTGAAGCTTTCTTT. This translates into CASSSTARYMNTEAFF.